This T cell receptor (beta chain) was observed in a study of blood T cell repertoires in COVID-19. The protocol was immunoSEQ multiplex PCR, while the TCRdb copy is restricted to in-frame clones and leaves out a portion. In the table there are about 270,000 clones, approximately 85% of which are singletons. The CDR3 loop spans 13 amino acids. Trimming took 6 bases from V and 5 from J, leaving 8 bases between them. The germline V gene encodes CDR1 LGHDT and CDR2 YNNKEL (reference sequence). This chain joins TRBV3-1 (or the pseudogene TRBV3-2) and TRBJ1-6, with a weak D call TRBD1 (6 bases). This TCR derives from a woman in her fifties or sixties with acute COVID-19. Sequenced: PBMCs or T cells enriched from blood (not recorded which). The CDR3 here is CASRGTNNSPLHF. CDR3 bases: TGTGCCAGCAGAGGGACAAATAATTCACCCCTCCACTTT.